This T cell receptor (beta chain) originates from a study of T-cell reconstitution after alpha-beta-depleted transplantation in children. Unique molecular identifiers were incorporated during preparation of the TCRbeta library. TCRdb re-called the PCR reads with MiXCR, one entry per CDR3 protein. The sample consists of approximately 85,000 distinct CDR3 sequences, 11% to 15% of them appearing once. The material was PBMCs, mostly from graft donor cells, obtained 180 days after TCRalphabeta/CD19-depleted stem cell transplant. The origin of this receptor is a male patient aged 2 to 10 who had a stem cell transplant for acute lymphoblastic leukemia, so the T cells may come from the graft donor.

Here the CDR3 reads CASSQRDPVRETQYF. The DNA of the CDR3 is TGTGCCAGCAGCCAGCGGGACCCGGTCCGAGAGACCCAGTACTTC. The genes are TRBV5-4 and TRBJ2-5, with TRBD2 matching 7 bases. Germline V gene lookup returns CDR1 SGHNT and CDR2 YYREEE (reference sequence). The length of the CDR3 is 15 residues. The J segment lost 4 bases and the V segment lost 4 bases, leaving 10 bases of the junction unmatched.